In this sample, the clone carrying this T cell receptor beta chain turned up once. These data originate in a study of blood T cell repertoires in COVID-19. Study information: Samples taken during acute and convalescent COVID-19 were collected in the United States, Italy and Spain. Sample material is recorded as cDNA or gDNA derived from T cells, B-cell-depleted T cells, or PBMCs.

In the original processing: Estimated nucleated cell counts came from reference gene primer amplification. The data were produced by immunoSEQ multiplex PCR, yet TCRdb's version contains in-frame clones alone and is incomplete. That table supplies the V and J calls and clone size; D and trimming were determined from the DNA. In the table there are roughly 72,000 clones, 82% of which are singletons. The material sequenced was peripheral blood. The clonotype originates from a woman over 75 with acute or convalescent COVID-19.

CDR3: CASGLQANTGELFF. In DNA form, the CDR3 reads TGTGCCAGCGGTCTCCAGGCGAACACCGGGGAGCTGTTTTTT. This chain joins TRBV9 and TRBJ2-2, with D unresolved. V was pared by 7 bases and J by 0 bases, with 10 bases between. The CDR3 consists of 14 residues. Per germline, CDR1 SGDLS and CDR2 YYNGEE.